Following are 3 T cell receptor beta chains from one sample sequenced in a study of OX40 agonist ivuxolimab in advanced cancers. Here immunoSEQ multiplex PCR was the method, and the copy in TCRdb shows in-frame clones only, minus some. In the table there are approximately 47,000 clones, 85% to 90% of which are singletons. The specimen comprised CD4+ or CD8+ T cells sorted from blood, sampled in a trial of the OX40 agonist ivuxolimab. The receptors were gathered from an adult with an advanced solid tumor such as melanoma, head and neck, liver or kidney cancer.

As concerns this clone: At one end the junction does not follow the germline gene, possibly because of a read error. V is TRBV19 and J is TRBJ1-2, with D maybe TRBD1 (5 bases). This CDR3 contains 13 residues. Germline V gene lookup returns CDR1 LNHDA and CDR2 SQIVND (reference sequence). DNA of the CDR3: TGTGCCAGTAGGATAGCAGGGAGCTATGGCTACACCTTC. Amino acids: CASRIAGSYGYTF.

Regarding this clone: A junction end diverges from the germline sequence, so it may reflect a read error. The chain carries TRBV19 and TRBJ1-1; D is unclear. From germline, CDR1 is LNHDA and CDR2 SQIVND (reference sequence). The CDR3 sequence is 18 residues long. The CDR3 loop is CASSIVGPTDPQNSEAFF. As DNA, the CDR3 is TGTGCCAGTAGTATAGTTGGGCCTACGGACCCTCAGAACTCTGAAGCTTTCTTT.

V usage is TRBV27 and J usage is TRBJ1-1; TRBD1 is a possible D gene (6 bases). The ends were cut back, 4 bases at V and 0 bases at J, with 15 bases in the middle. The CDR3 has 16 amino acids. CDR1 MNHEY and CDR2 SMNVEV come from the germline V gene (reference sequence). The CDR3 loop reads CASSSALTGMNTEAFF. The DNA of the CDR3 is TGTGCCAGCAGTTCCGCTCTAACAGGGATGAACACTGAAGCTTTCTTT.